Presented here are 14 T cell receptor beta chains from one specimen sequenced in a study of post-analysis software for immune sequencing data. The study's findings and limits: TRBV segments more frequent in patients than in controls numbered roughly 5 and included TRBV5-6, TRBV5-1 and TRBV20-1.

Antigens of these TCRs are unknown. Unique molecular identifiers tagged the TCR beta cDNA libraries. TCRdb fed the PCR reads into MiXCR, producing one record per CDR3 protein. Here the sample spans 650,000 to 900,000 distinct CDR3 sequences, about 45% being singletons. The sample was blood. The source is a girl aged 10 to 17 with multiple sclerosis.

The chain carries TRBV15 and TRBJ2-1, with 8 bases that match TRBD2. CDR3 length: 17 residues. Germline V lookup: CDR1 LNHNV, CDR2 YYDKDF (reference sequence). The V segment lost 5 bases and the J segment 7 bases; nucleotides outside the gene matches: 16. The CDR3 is CATSYPGGVAGRNEQFF. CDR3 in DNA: TGTGCCACCAGCTACCCCGGGGGGGTAGCGGGAAGGAATGAGCAGTTCTTC.

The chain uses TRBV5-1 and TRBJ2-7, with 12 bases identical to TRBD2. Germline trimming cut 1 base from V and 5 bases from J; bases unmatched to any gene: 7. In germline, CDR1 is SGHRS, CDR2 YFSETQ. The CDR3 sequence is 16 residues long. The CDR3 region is CASSLRLAGGFNEQYF. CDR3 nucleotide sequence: TGCGCCAGCAGCTTGAGGCTAGCGGGAGGGTTCAACGAGCAGTACTTC.

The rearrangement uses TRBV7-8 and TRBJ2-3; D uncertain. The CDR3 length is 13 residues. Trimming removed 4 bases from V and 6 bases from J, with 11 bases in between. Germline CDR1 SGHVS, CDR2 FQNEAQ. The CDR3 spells CASSSNMGDTQYF. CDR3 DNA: TGTGCCAGCAGCTCGAACATGGGGGATACGCAGTATTTT. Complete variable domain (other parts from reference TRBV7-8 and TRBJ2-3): GAGVSQSPRYKVAKRGQDVALRCDPISGHVSLFWYQQALGQGPEFLTYFQNEAQLDKSGLPSDRFFAERPEGSVSTLKIQRTQQEDSAVYLCASSSNMGDTQYFGPGTRLTVL.

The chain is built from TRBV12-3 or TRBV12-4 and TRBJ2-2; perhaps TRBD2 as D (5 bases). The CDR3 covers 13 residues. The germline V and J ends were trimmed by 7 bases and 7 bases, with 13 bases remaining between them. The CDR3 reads CASIPGADGELFF. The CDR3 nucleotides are TGTGCCAGCATCCCTGGAGCGGACGGGGAGCTGTTTTTT.

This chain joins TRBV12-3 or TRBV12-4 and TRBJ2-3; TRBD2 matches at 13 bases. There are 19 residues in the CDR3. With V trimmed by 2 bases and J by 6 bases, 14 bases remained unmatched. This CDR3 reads CASSLSLNGLAGAGDTQYF. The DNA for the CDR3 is TGTGCCAGCAGTTTAAGCCTGAATGGACTAGCGGGAGCTGGTGATACGCAGTATTTT.

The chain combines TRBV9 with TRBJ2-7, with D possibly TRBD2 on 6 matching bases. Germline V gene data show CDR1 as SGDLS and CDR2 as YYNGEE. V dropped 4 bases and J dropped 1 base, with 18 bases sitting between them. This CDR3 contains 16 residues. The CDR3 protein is CASSPKFSSASYEQYF. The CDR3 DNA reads TGTGCCAGCAGCCCGAAATTCTCTAGCGCTTCCTACGAGCAGTACTTC.

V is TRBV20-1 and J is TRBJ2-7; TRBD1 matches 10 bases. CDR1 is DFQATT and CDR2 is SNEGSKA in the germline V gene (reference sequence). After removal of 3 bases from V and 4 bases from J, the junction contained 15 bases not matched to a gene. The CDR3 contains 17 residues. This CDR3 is CSARIKSRDRGGYEQYF. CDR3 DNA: TGCAGTGCTAGGATCAAGTCCCGGGACAGGGGCGGGTACGAGCAGTACTTC.

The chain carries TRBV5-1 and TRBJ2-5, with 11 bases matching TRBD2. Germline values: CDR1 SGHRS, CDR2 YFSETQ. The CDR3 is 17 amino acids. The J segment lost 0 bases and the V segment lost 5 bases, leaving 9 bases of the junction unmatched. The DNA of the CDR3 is TGCGCCAGCAGTCCGGCGGTAGCGGGAGGGGACCAAGAGACCCAGTACTTC. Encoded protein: CASSPAVAGGDQETQYF.

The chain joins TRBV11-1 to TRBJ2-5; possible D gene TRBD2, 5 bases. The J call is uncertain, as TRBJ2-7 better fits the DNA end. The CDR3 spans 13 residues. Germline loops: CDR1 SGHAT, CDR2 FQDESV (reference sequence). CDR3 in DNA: TGTGCCAGCAGCTCTGGACGGGAATACGAGCAGTACTTC. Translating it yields CASSSGREYEQYF.

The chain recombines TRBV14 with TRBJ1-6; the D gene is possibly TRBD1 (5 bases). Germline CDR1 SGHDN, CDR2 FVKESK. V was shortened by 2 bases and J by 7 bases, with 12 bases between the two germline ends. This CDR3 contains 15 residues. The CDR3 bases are TGTGCCAGCAGCCAAATCCTTGGGGCGAATTCACCCCTCCACTTT. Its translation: CASSQILGANSPLHF.

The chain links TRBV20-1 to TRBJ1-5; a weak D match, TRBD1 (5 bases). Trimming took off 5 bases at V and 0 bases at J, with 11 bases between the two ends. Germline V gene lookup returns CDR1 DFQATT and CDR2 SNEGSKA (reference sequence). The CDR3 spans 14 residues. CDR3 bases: TGCAGTGCTGGGGGGGGAGATAGCAATCAGCCCCAGCATTTT. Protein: CSAGGGDSNQPQHF.

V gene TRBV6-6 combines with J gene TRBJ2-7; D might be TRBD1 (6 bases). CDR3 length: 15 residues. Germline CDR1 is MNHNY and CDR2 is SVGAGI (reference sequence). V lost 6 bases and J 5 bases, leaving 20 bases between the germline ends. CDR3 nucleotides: TGTGCCAGCAGCTTACTCAGGGACATCACTAACGAGCAGTACTTC. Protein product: CASSLLRDITNEQYF.

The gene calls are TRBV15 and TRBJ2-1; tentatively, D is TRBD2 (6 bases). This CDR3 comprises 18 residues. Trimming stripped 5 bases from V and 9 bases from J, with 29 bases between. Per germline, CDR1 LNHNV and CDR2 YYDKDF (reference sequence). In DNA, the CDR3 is TGTGCCACCAGCCACCTCCCTTGGGTAGCGGACCCGTACCGTGAGCAGTTCTTC. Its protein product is CATSHLPWVADPYREQFF.

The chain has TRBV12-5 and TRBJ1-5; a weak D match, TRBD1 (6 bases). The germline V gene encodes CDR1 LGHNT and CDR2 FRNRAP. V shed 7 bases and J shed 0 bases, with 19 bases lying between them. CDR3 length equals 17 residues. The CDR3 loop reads CASDQDSPLSSNQPQHF. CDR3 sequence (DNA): TGTGCTAGTGACCAGGACAGCCCGTTAAGTAGCAATCAGCCCCAGCATTTT.